Here is one T cell receptor (beta chain) with its context. Its antigen remains unidentified. These data are taken from a study of cytomegalovirus exposure and HLA in healthy donors. Study at large: An earlier analysis identified approximately 120 million unique TCR beta sequences in 170 million or so T cells.

Use of 60 Vbeta and 13 Jbeta primers characterized the PCR. Assay: immunoSEQ multiplex PCR; the TCRdb copy retains only in-frame clones and omits some. The sample comprises around 100,000 clones, over 60% of which are singletons, and around 5% rests with the top ten. Study outcomes and limitations: The likely explanation for a cluster of highly shared sequence variants was sequencing artifact. One later analysis reportedly identified an Asian-associated ancestry cluster that showed fewer N-insertions than the roughly 700-donor mean.

This CDR3 contains 15 residues. V lost 5 bases, J lost 2 bases, and 6 bases stayed unmatched. The V gene's germline CDR1 is MNHEY and CDR2 SMNVEV (reference sequence). Donors counted as nominally healthy when sampled, yet unrecorded immune exposures were likely. Material: PBMCs. The clonotype originates from a man between 25 and 39 years old in good health and CMV-seropositive. The chain links TRBV27 to TRBJ1-5; 7 bases match TRBD1. CDR3: CASSLRQGRNQPQHF. CDR3 sequence (DNA): TGTGCCAGCAGTCTTCGACAGGGCCGCAATCAGCCCCAGCATTTT.